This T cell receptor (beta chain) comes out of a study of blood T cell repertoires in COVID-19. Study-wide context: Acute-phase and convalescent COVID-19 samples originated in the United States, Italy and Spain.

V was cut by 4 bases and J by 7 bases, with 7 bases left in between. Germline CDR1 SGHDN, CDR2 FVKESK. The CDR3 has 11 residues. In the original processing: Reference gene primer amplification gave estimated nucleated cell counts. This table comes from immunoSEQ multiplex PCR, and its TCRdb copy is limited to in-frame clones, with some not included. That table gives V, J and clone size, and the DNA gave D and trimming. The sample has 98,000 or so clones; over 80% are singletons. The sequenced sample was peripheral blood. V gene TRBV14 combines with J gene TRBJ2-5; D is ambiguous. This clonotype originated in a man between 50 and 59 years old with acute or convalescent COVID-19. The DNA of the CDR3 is TGTGCCAGCAGCCGAGGCTGGACCCAGTACTTC. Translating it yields CASSRGWTQYF.